This T cell receptor beta chain was obtained from a study of shared clonotypes between healthy human individuals. There were no recent acute infections or vaccinations among the donors, who were healthy HIV-negative adults. Whole-study findings and limits: Clonotypes which were not shared had lower generation probabilities than clonotypes that all four donors shared. Naive subsets generally exceeded memory subsets in estimated richness.

This clone has ten or more counts. Antigen specificity is unknown. In the study's own analysis: Filtering differed since immunoSEQ provided only junctions, with no quality scores. TCRdb's table, derived via immunoSEQ multiplex PCR, lists solely in-frame clones and lacks some. V and J calls and clone size are copied from that table; D and trimming were computed from the DNA. The data show 780,000 or so clones, with about two thirds seen just once and roughly 1.8% held by the top ten. The V end was cut by 4 bases, the J end by 1 base, with 14 bases between. This CDR3 is built from 15 residues. The germline gives CDR1 SGHRS, CDR2 YFSETQ.

The clonotype was recovered from a woman under 40 in good health. The specimen was memory CD4+ T cells sorted from blood. As to subset: CD45RA-negative fraction. This chain connects TRBV5-1 to TRBJ2-5, with D perhaps matching TRBD2 (5 bases). The DNA for the CDR3 is TGCGCCAGCAGCCTACAAATTACTAGCCAAGAGACCCAGTACTTC. Translation gives CASSLQITSQETQYF.